This T cell receptor beta chain stems from a study of blood T cell repertoires in COVID-19 (dated by TCRdb to between 2020 and 2021). Some background on the complete study: The collaborator samples originated in the United States, Italy and Spain and spanned the acute and convalescent phases of COVID-19. The material from the prospective study consisted of cDNA or gDNA derived from T cells, B-cell-depleted T cells, or PBMCs. The dataset comprised deeply sampled blood TCRbeta repertoires from subjects exposed to, actively infected with, or recovered from COVID-19. The repertoires were released in a freely available public database intended as a resource for research on the immune response to SARS-CoV-2. Samples were obtained from the ongoing ImmuneRACE study (first 160 participants) and from 1,000 to 1,500 subjects provided by 6 global collaborators. Nearly every sample came with metadata listing a de-identified subject ID, COVID-19 status, age in years and sex. HLA class I and class II types, where available, came from metadata supplied by the sample provider rather than from assay-based typing. Study-wide conclusions, independent of this receptor: The amount of clinical and demographic metadata varied by source and participant and was provided uncurated.

Concerning this clone: Its antigen is still unknown. The input lacks base qualities; no much larger clone sits a single base away.

Collaborating institutions collected whole blood in K2EDTA tubes following their own protocols. For TCRbeta analysis, collaborators shipped samples as frozen whole blood, isolated PBMCs, or DNA extracted from either of those sample types. TCRbeta CDR3 regions were amplified from genomic DNA using the immunoSEQ Assay, a bias-controlled multiplex PCR. As for the original processing: Within the assay, amplification of reference gene primers was used to estimate how many nucleated cells each sample contained. Sequence reads were collapsed and filtered to measure the absolute abundance of every unique TCRbeta CDR3 rearrangement. For each sample, productive Simpson clonality was calculated as the square root of Simpson's diversity index over productive rearrangements. TCRdb retrieved this table from immuneACCESS and kept in-frame rearrangements only. Not all clones are present; in checked studies, unresolved V genes account for under half, and no reason is known for the remainder. The DNA gave D and trimming, while V, J and clone size come from that table. The table for this sample lists more than 150,000 clones; approximately 85% of them were counted only once. The ten largest account for roughly 9.2% of the sample.

V is cut back by 6 bases and J by 6 bases, with 8 bases in the junction unmatched. The germline V gene provides CDR1 MNHEY and CDR2 SVGAGI. From the cysteine up to the phenylalanine, the CDR3 has a length of 13 residues. The only DNA kept is the CDR3, 39 bases in frame from the first base. This receptor chain uses TRBV6-5 and TRBJ2-7; 7 of the junction bases match TRBD1. What was sequenced was peripheral blood. This clonotype originated in a woman of 80 years or more with acute or convalescent COVID-19. The CDR3 corresponds to CASRVRGLGEQYF. Here is the DNA: TGTGCCAGCAGAGTAAGGGGGCTGGGCGAGCAGTACTTC.